A selection of T cell receptor beta chains follows, all from one sample in a study of radiotherapy plus CTLA-4 blockade in lung cancer. Using immunoSEQ multiplex PCR, the repertoire was profiled, and TCRdb retains in-frame clones only, with some absent. The data contain more than 90,000 clones, about 90% of them seen just once; the ten biggest clones take up 4.9%. The sample here was peripheral blood, taken from a patient treated with radiotherapy plus ipilimumab. The receptors come from a human donor with non-small cell lung cancer that progressed on radiotherapy plus ipilimumab. The CDR3 runs from the conserved cysteine through the conserved F or W.

CASRGLGANEKLFF TRBV5-1 14
CASSLGADHITDTQYF TRBV7-9 16
CASSSGQGAYNEQFF TRBV27 15
CSAADSHEQYF TRBV20-1 11
CASSLDRLALSYEQYF TRBV11-3 16
CASRETTVTEAFF TRBV2 13
CASSLGGGSTYEQYF TRBV11-3 15
CASSPSARRGNQPQHF TRBV18 16
CASSPLGRESYNEQFF TRBV5-4 16
CASSPGGFDTEAFF TRBV18 14
CASGGPEQYF TRBV2 10
CASSLSPTGNEQFF TRBV7-7 14
CASSSLGTDSGNTIYF TRBV9 16
CASSLAGPSSGRAYNEQFF TRBV7-6 19
CASSLGHAASRTYEQYF TRBV11-3 17
CASSKNRGDDYGYTF TRBV25-1 15
CASRTHGQGKDTIYF TRBV11-3 15
CASRFPTGAGGYTF TRBV6-5 14